This is a list of T cell receptor beta chains from one sample in a study of blood T cell repertoires in COVID-19. The method was immunoSEQ multiplex PCR; TCRdb's version includes in-frame clones alone and lacks a portion of them. In the table there are 67,000 or so clones, roughly 80% of which are singletons. Sequencing was performed on peripheral blood. These receptors came from a woman in her seventies with acute or convalescent COVID-19. The CDR3 runs from the conserved cysteine through the conserved F or W. Each record gives: V gene, CDR3 protein.

V gene: TRBV4-1; CDR3 protein: CASSRLDGGRGTDTQYF
V gene: TRBV5-6; CDR3 protein: CASSLRSGGSEQFF
V gene: TRBV30; CDR3 protein: CAWSKKGKSGYTF
V gene: TRBV18; CDR3 protein: CASSYLDSSYEQYF
V gene: TRBV7-2; CDR3 protein: CASSLRGDVQEPQHF
V gene: TRBV28; CDR3 protein: CASSLVKLAGDYNEQFF
V gene: TRBV6-4; CDR3 protein: CASSDWGTGRDEQFF
V gene: TRBV6-1; CDR3 protein: CASSEQGVDPYQPQHF
V gene: TRBV3-1/TRBV3-2; CDR3 protein: CASSQRQDTGELFF
V gene: TRBV28; CDR3 protein: CASSPWTDSNEQFF
V gene: TRBV27; CDR3 protein: CASRESSSTGELFF
V gene: TRBV11-3; CDR3 protein: CASSLNAGQGEQYF
V gene: TRBV7-8; CDR3 protein: CASSQDRGLEAGYTF
V gene: TRBV7-8; CDR3 protein: CASSLLGLNTEAFF
V gene: TRBV6-5; CDR3 protein: CASSQGGRGFYEQYF
V gene: TRBV27; CDR3 protein: CASSVDRAIEKLFF
V gene: TRBV6-6; CDR3 protein: CASSLGAWDTQYF
V gene: TRBV5-4; CDR3 protein: CASSLGGAGGETQYF
V gene: TRBV7-2; CDR3 protein: CASSSQTGVNSPLHF
V gene: TRBV7-2; CDR3 protein: CASSQSTGRYYGYTF
V gene: TRBV2; CDR3 protein: CASRTELSTDTQYF
V gene: TRBV2; CDR3 protein: CASSLGVRGGYEQYF
V gene: TRBV19; CDR3 protein: CASRGSANYGYTF
V gene: TRBV19; CDR3 protein: CASSVLAGGPIPGELFF
V gene: TRBV6-5; CDR3 protein: CASSYGSGQGRDTQYF
V gene: TRBV7-9; CDR3 protein: CASSQAYRSMSTDTQYF
V gene: TRBV2; CDR3 protein: CASSEFETGMTEAFF
V gene: TRBV21-1; CDR3 protein: CASSEPQGYNEQFF
V gene: TRBV10-3; CDR3 protein: CAISEAGGQSEQFF
V gene: TRBV5-1; CDR3 protein: CASSLGTGRQETQYF
V gene: TRBV7-9; CDR3 protein: CASSLEDSPPHF
V gene: TRBV5-4; CDR3 protein: CASSLMGTGGVVGTDTQYF
V gene: TRBV7-9; CDR3 protein: CASSPFSGSGETQYF